This TCR beta chain originates from a study of cytomegalovirus exposure and HLA in healthy donors. Study background: Findings of an earlier analysis included 117 million unique TCR beta sequences from roughly 200 million T cells. Findings and caveats of the study: Productive status was seen about 90% or about 30% of the time for most TCR beta V segments in an earlier analysis.

A multiplex PCR was run with 60 Vbeta primers and 13 Jbeta primers. The method was immunoSEQ multiplex PCR; TCRdb's version includes in-frame clones alone and lacks a portion of them. The data contain 250,000 to 350,000 clones, about nine tenths of them singletons. Of note for this clone: Its matching antigen is unknown.

This cohort consisted of healthy bone marrow donors. Unrecorded immune exposure was likely among donors, who were nominally healthy when sampled. Sequencing was performed on PBMCs. This clonotype originated in a man in his forties or fifties in good health and CMV-seropositive.

This CDR3 is CASSATSSYGYTF. The CDR3 nucleotides are TGTGCCAGCAGTGCGACAAGTTCCTATGGCTACACCTTC. The V and J genes are TRBV27 and TRBJ1-2, with D unresolved. Between the trimmed V and J ends, which lost 5 bases and 4 bases, there was a span of 11 bases. The V gene's germline CDR1 is MNHEY and CDR2 SMNVEV (reference sequence). The CDR3 has 13 residues.